The 29 T cell receptor beta chains below were found in one sample sequenced in a study of T cell repertoires in cytomegalovirus infection. MiXCR, run by TCRdb on the reads, gives a single entry per CDR3 protein. The sample has about 310,000 distinct CDR3 sequences, roughly 25% seen once. These receptors' targets are unknown. The source material was cultured PBMCs, sampled from culture after CMV antigen stimulation. The receptors come from a human donor in good health (CMV status not recorded). Some clones in this sample may be carry-over from other donors' samples.

J is TRBJ2-3 and V is TRBV19, with 8 bases matching TRBD1. The J segment lost 0 bases and the V segment lost 8 bases, leaving 7 bases of the junction unmatched. Germline loops: CDR1 LNHDA, CDR2 SQIVND (reference sequence). The CDR3 is 15 residues long. The CDR3 bases are TGTGCCAGTTCTTGGACAGGGCGAAGCACAGATACGCAGTATTTT. Protein: CASSWTGRSTDTQYF.

Concerning this clonotype: A much larger clone lies a single base off, so this may be a read error. The V call is TRBV7-2, the J call TRBJ2-3; D call uncertain. The CDR3 runs to 14 residues. Germline CDR1 and CDR2: SGHTA and FQGNSA. CDR3 nucleotides: TGTGCCAGCAGCTTAGGGCGGCGCACAGATACGAAGTATTTT. The encoded protein is CASSLGRRTDTKYF.

This clonotype was picked up many times. The rearrangement joins TRBV7-8 to TRBJ1-5; TRBD1 aligns across 7 bases. With 0 bases clipped from V and 2 bases from J, the junction kept 4 bases outside the gene matches. CDR3 length equals 16 residues. Germline CDR1 reads SGHVS; CDR2 reads FQNEAQ. Here the CDR3 reads CASSLATGLGNQPQHF. CDR3 DNA sequence: TGTGCCAGCAGCTTAGCGACAGGGCTCGGCAATCAGCCCCAGCATTTT. Combining the CDR3 with reference TRBV7-8 and TRBJ1-5 gives the whole variable domain GAGVSQSPRYKVAKRGQDVALRCDPISGHVSLFWYQQALGQGPEFLTYFQNEAQLDKSGLPSDRFFAERPEGSVSTLKIQRTQQEDSAVYLCASSLATGLGNQPQHFGDGTRLSIL.

The CDR3 protein is CASSPPRGTGIYEQFF. The CDR3 bases are TGTGCCAGCAGTCCCCCCCGTGGGACAGGGATCTATGAGCAGTTCTTC. The chain employs TRBV28 and TRBJ2-1, with TRBD1 matching over 9 bases. Trimming cost V 5 bases and J 8 bases; bases outside gene matches: 13. The CDR3 extends over 16 amino acids. CDR1 is MDHEN, CDR2 SYDVKM, per germline.

This sequence joins TRBV27 and TRBJ1-1; possible D gene TRBD1, 5 bases. The CDR3 is made up of 12 amino acids. Germline-derived CDR1 and CDR2 are MNHEY and SMNVEV (reference sequence). Trimming pared 3 bases from V and 6 bases from J, leaving 8 bases between. The CDR3 sequence is CASSFGASEAFF. Written as DNA, the CDR3 is TGTGCCAGCAGTTTCGGGGCGTCTGAAGCTTTCTTT.

This chain connects TRBV7-2 to TRBJ1-6; 7 positions agree with TRBD1. The germline gives CDR1 SGHTA, CDR2 FQGNSA. The CDR3 covers 13 residues. The ends lost 6 bases at V and 13 bases at J; junction bases unmatched: 9. The CDR3 DNA follows: TGTGCCAGCAGTAGACAGGGTGATAGGCCCCTCCACTTT. Translating it yields CASSRQGDRPLHF. Using reference TRBV7-2 and TRBJ1-6 for the parts outside the CDR3, the full variable domain is GAGVSQSPSNKVTEKGKDVELRCDPISGHTALYWYRQSLGQGLEFLIYFQGNSAPDKSGLPSDRFSAERTGGSVSTLTIQRTQQEDSAVYLCASSRQGDRPLHFGNGTRLTVT.

This clonotype has just a few counts. This chain uses TRBV5-5 with TRBJ1-3; D might be TRBD1 (5 bases). The CDR3 length is 15 residues. Germline V gene data show CDR1 as SGHKS and CDR2 as YYEKEE (reference sequence). The germline V and J ends were trimmed by 2 bases and 0 bases, with 9 bases remaining between them. The CDR3 reads CASSFQGFSGNTIYF. The CDR3 DNA reads as TGTGCCAGCAGCTTTCAGGGTTTCTCTGGAAACACCATATATTTT. Full variable domain (remainder filled in from reference TRBV5-5 and TRBJ1-3): DAGVTQSPTHLIKTRGQQVTLRCSPISGHKSVSWYQQVLGQGPQFIFQYYEKEERGRGNFPDRFSARQFPNYSSELNVNALLLGDSALYLCASSFQGFSGNTIYFGEGSWLTVV.

This clonotype was detected only a few times. This sequence joins TRBV28 and TRBJ1-2; 11 bases map to TRBD1. The germline CDR1 and CDR2 sequences are MDHEN and SYDVKM. The V and J ends lost 10 bases and 4 bases, in that order; junction bases with no gene match: 8. The length of the CDR3 is 14 residues. The CDR3, as DNA: TGTGCCACCCCGGGACAGGGGGGTGTCTATGGCTACACCTTC. Amino acid sequence: CATPGQGGVYGYTF.

This clonotype appeared many times. The rearrangement uses TRBV7-3 and TRBJ2-1; 13 positions match TRBD2. V dropped 4 bases and J dropped 9; count of bases not matched to a gene: 6. Germline CDR1 reads SGHTA; CDR2 reads FQGTGA. This CDR3 is built from 15 residues. The CDR3 DNA reads TGTGCCAGCAGCTCCGGACTAGCGGGAGTAGGTGAGCAGTTCTTC. Protein sequence: CASSSGLAGVGEQFF.

This clonotype was detected ten times or more. The chain has TRBV7-2 and TRBJ1-4; D might be TRBD1 (5 bases). This CDR3 comprises 16 residues. Germline-derived CDR1 and CDR2 are SGHTA and FQGNSA. Deletions cut 5 bases from V and 3 bases from J, with 16 bases between. The chain's CDR3 is CASSREPRAANEKLFF. The CDR3, as DNA: TGTGCCAGCAGCCGCGAGCCCAGGGCGGCTAATGAAAAACTGTTTTTT.

In its sample, this clonotype was seen a few times. The chain recombines TRBV6-6 with TRBJ2-5; D is possibly TRBD1 or TRBD2 (5 bases each). The CDR3 has 15 residues. Germline V gene lookup returns CDR1 MNHNY and CDR2 SVGAGI (reference sequence). Trimming removed 0 bases at V and 1 base at J, with 9 bases between. The chain's CDR3 is CASSYSSGTQETQYF. For the CDR3, the DNA is TGTGCCAGCAGTTACTCGAGTGGGACCCAAGAGACCCAGTACTTC.

This clonotype appeared a few times. The chain carries TRBV11-3 and TRBJ2-3; the D gene is possibly TRBD2 (5 bases). Trimming removed 3 bases at V and 3 bases at J, with 19 bases between. Germline loops: CDR1 SGHNT, CDR2 YENEEA. The CDR3 is 17 amino acids. The CDR3 region has the DNA TGTGCCAGCAGCTTTATGGTATTAGCGATAACTACAGATACGCAGTATTTT. This gives the protein CASSFMVLAITTDTQYF.

The chain is built from TRBV6-2 or TRBV6-3 and TRBJ2-3, with 8 positions matching TRBD1. CDR3 length equals 14 residues. The germline V gene has CDR1 MNHEY and CDR2 SVGEGT. The V segment lost 6 bases and the J segment 7 bases; nucleotides outside the gene matches: 9. The CDR3 DNA is TGTGCCAGCAGCTCGATTGACAGGGGCTATACGCAGTATTTT. This codes for CASSSIDRGYTQYF.

The chain links TRBV7-9 to TRBJ1-1; D is uncertain. Trimming left V 0 bases short and J 11 bases short, with 10 bases between. The CDR3 has 12 amino acids. Germline V lookup: CDR1 SEHNR, CDR2 FQNEAQ (reference sequence). Written as DNA, the CDR3 is TGTGCCAGCAGCTTAGCGAGGCCTGGGGCTTTCTTT. Translating gives CASSLARPGAFF.

The table lists this clonotype with many counts. This chain joins TRBV12-3 or TRBV12-4 and TRBJ1-2, with 7 bases that match TRBD1. The CDR3 spans 14 residues. Trimming removed 2 bases from V and 8 bases from J; junction bases left unmatched: 8. CDR3 loop: CASSLFSQGDGYTF. The CDR3 DNA reads as TGTGCCAGCAGTTTATTTTCCCAGGGGGACGGCTACACCTTC.

This clonotype has a count of ten or more. The V call is TRBV7-2, the J call TRBJ1-3; no firm D call. Trimming removed 2 bases from V and 6 bases from J, with 11 bases in between. The CDR3 length is 14 residues. In germline, CDR1 is SGHTA, CDR2 FQGNSA. The CDR3 here is CASSLFRALNTIYF. The CDR3 nucleotides read TGTGCCAGCAGCTTATTTCGAGCCCTAAACACCATATATTTT.

This clonotype was detected only a few times. The rearrangement uses TRBV19 and TRBJ1-1; weak D call: TRBD1 (6 bases). The ends were cut back, 6 bases at V and 3 bases at J, with 8 bases in the middle. The germline gives CDR1 LNHDA, CDR2 SQIVND (reference sequence). The CDR3 has 12 residues. CDR3 bases: TGTGCCAGTAGAACAGGGTACACTGAAGCTTTCTTT. The encoded protein is CASRTGYTEAFF.

This clonotype showed up just a few times. V is TRBV6-2 or TRBV6-3 and J is TRBJ2-1; the D is unclear. This CDR3 is 15 amino acids long. Trimming removed 2 bases at V and 0 bases at J, with 8 bases between. Looked up from germline, CDR1 is MNHEY and CDR2 is SVGEGT. The CDR3 nucleotides are TGTGCCAGCAGTTACCTCCGGAGCTCCTACAATGAGCAGTTCTTC. Encoded protein: CASSYLRSSYNEQFF.

The chain combines TRBV6-1 with TRBJ1-2, with a tentative D call TRBD1 (6 bases). Germline V lookup: CDR1 MNHNS, CDR2 SASEGT. The CDR3 covers 17 residues. The V and J ends lost 5 bases and 0 bases respectively, with 19 bases between them. DNA for the CDR3: TGTGCCAGCAGTCAACTATTTCGGACAGAACCTAACTATGGCTACACCTTC. This codes for CASSQLFRTEPNYGYTF.

This clonotype was counted ten times or more. The chain couples TRBV11-2 to TRBJ1-5, with TRBD1 as a possible D gene (5 bases). V shed 2 bases and J shed 6 bases, with 11 bases lying between them. Germline V gene data show CDR1 as SGHAT and CDR2 as FQNNGV. This CDR3 has 14 residues. The CDR3 coding sequence is TGTGCCAGCAGCTTAAGTCGGGGGGGTCAGCCCCAGCATTTT. Translated, it gives CASSLSRGGQPQHF. The full variable domain, in which reference TRBV11-2 and TRBJ1-5 provide the parts outside the CDR3, is EAGVAQSPRYKIIEKRQSVAFWCNPISGHATLYWYQQILGQGPKLLIQFQNNGVVDDSQLPKDRFSAERLKGVDSTLKIQPAKLEDSAVYLCASSLSRGGQPQHFGDGTRLSIL.

This chain uses TRBV5-1 with TRBJ2-1; D perhaps matches TRBD2 (6 bases). Trimming took off 0 bases at V and 5 bases at J, with 15 bases between the two ends. Germline values: CDR1 SGHRS, CDR2 YFSETQ. This CDR3 has 16 amino acids. CDR3 bases: TGCGCCAGCAGCTTGGCACTAGCAATGGGGAACAATGAGCAGTTCTTC. The encoded protein is CASSLALAMGNNEQFF.

In this sample, this clonotype turned up a few times. This rearrangement joins TRBV6-5 to TRBJ2-3; D perhaps matches TRBD1 (6 bases). The CDR3 consists of 13 residues. The germline V and J ends were trimmed by 9 bases and 2 bases, with 12 bases remaining between them. The germline gives CDR1 MNHEY, CDR2 SVGAGI. The CDR3 nucleotides are TGTGCCAGTCAGGGGTACCTCACAGATACGCAGTATTTT. This gives the protein CASQGYLTDTQYF.

The rearrangement uses TRBV12-3 or TRBV12-4 and TRBJ1-2; D unclear. CDR3 length equals 11 residues. Trimming removed 5 bases from V and 4 bases from J, with 5 bases in between. The CDR3 is CASSGFYGYTF. CDR3 coding DNA: TGTGCCAGCAGTGGATTCTATGGCTACACCTTC.

There are a few counts of this clonotype. This chain connects TRBV7-2 to TRBJ2-2; 11 nucleotides line up with TRBD2. The CDR3 contains 15 residues. Germline CDR1 SGHTA, CDR2 FQGNSA. V lost 8 bases and J lost 3; bases outside the gene matches: 5. CDR3 region: CASGFSGRDTGELFF. The CDR3 coding sequence is TGTGCCAGCGGTTTTAGCGGGAGGGACACCGGGGAGCTGTTTTTT.

This clonotype appeared a few times. The rearrangement joins TRBV12-3 or TRBV12-4 to TRBJ2-7, with 10 bases identical to TRBD2. Germline trimming cut 6 bases from V and 4 bases from J; bases unmatched to any gene: 6. The CDR3 runs 14 residues. This CDR3 is CASSAGLAVYEQYF. CDR3 DNA sequence: TGTGCCAGCAGCGCAGGACTAGCGGTGTACGAGCAGTACTTC.

This chain connects TRBV3-1 to TRBJ2-5; maybe TRBD1 (6 bases). The germline V gene has CDR1 LGHDT and CDR2 YNNKEL (reference sequence). Trimming left V 1 base short and J 2 bases short, with 11 bases between. The CDR3 length is 15 residues. CDR3 loop: CASSQGGRGQETQYF. In DNA, the CDR3 is TGTGCCAGCAGCCAAGGGGGCAGGGGACAAGAGACCCAGTACTTC.

The chain uses TRBV6-2 or TRBV6-3 and TRBJ1-1, with D possibly TRBD1 on 6 matching bases. This CDR3 contains 15 residues. Germline V gene data show CDR1 as MNHEY and CDR2 as SVGEGT. V was pared by 2 bases and J by 0 bases, with 10 bases between. CDR3 in amino acids: CASSYRGPMNTEAFF. Written as DNA, the CDR3 is TGTGCCAGCAGTTACCGGGGGCCGATGAACACTGAAGCTTTCTTT.

This clonotype was counted ten times or more. The CDR3 DNA reads TGTGCCAGCAGCTTAGCCGGACTAGCGGAGGACAATGAGCAGTTCTTC. This gives the protein CASSLAGLAEDNEQFF. The chain carries TRBV7-6 and TRBJ2-1; 10 nucleotides agree with TRBD2. This CDR3 contains 16 residues. The germline gives CDR1 SGHVS, CDR2 FNYEAQ. With V trimmed by 0 bases and J by 5 bases, 4 bases remained unmatched.

There are many counts of this clonotype. This chain connects TRBV7-2 to TRBJ2-5, with D possibly being TRBD2 (6 bases). The germline V gene has CDR1 SGHTA and CDR2 FQGNSA. This CDR3 contains 13 residues. With 5 bases removed from V and 4 bases from J, the gap between germline ends came to 11 bases. Here the CDR3 reads CASSQRGGETQYF. DNA for the CDR3: TGTGCCAGCAGCCAGAGGGGAGGAGAGACCCAGTACTTC. The whole variable domain, filled in from reference TRBV7-2 and TRBJ2-5, reads GAGVSQSPSNKVTEKGKDVELRCDPISGHTALYWYRQSLGQGLEFLIYFQGNSAPDKSGLPSDRFSAERTGGSVSTLTIQRTQQEDSAVYLCASSQRGGETQYFGPGTRLLVL.